This TCR beta chain was identified in a study of human versus mouse CDR3 diversity and MHC coevolution. Assay: immunoSEQ multiplex PCR; the TCRdb copy retains only in-frame clones and omits some. The sample contains 75,000 to 90,000 clones, 93% of which appear only once. CDR1 is MDHEN and CDR2 is SYDVKM in the germline V gene. The germline V and J ends were trimmed by 6 bases and 2 bases, with 13 bases remaining between them. The CDR3 runs to 14 residues. The origin of this receptor is a person between 25 and 70 years old in good health. V and J are TRBV28 and TRBJ1-2; D perhaps matches TRBD1 (6 bases). Material: naive CD4+ T cells from blood. Subset reported: CD45RO-negative CD62L-positive naive CD4 T cells. For the CDR3, the DNA is TGTGCCAGCAGGACCACAGGGATAAACTATGGCTACACCTTC. It specifies CASRTTGINYGYTF.